This T cell receptor (beta chain) came from a study of CD4 and CD8 cells across lung adenocarcinoma regions. TCRdb ran MiXCR on the PCR reads and lists one entry per CDR3 protein. The repertoire consists of under 25,000 distinct CDR3 sequences, with around half occurring once and the leading ten covering under 35%. Localized lung adenocarcinoma, a non-small cell lung cancer, affected the donors. This CDR3 contains 16 residues. V lost 0 bases and J 3 bases, leaving 12 bases between the germline ends. From germline, CDR1 is MNHEY and CDR2 SVGAGI. The chain couples TRBV6-5 to TRBJ2-1; a weak D match, TRBD2 (6 bases). The source material was CD8+ T cells from the center of a lung tumor. The clonotype originates from a female donor with lung adenocarcinoma. The CD4 and CD8 labels of this study may be unreliable. DNA for the CDR3: TGTGCCAGCAGTTACTCGATGGTAGCGGACTACAATGAGCAGTTCTTC. Its protein is CASSYSMVADYNEQFF.